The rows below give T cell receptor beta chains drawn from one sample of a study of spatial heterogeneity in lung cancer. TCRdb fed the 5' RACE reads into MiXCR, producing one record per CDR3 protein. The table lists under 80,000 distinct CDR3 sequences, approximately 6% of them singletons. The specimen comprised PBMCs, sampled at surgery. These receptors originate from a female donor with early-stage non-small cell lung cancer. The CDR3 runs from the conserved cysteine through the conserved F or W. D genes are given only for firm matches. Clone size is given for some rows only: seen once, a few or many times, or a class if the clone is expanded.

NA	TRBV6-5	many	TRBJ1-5	TGTGCCAGCGGGCGCGTGGGGTCTAGCAATCAGCCCCAGCATTTT	CASGRVGSSNQPQHF
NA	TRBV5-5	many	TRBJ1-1	TGTGCCAGCAGCTTGGACCTCACTGAAGCTTTCTTT	CASSLDLTEAFF
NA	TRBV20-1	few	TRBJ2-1	TGCAGTGCGGATACCGGCGTCTTCAATGAGCAGTTCTTC	CSADTGVFNEQFF
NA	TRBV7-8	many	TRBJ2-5	TGTGCCAGCAGCTTCGGAGGGAGGGAGACCCAGTACTTC	CASSFGGRETQYF
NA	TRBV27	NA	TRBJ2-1	TGTGCCAGCAGTCCCCTGTCCCGAACGGAGCAGTTCTTC	CASSPLSRTEQFF
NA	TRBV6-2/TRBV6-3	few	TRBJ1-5	TGTGCCAGCAGTTACGGAGGGGGGGAGCATTTT	CASSYGGGEHF
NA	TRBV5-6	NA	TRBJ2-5	TGTGCCAGCAGCTTGGGCGGGTACCAAGAGACCCAGTACTTC	CASSLGGYQETQYF
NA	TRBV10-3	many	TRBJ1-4	TGTGCCATCAGTGGAGTCCAGGAAGAAAAACTGTTTTTT	CAISGVQEEKLFF
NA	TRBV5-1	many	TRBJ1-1	TGCGCCAGCAGCTTGGGGGGAGGATCCTGGCTTTACACTGAAGCTTTCTTT	CASSLGGGSWLYTEAFF
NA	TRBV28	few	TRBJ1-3	TGTGCCAGCGCTGAACAGCCTCACACCATATATTTT	CASAEQPHTIYF
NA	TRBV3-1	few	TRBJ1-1	TGTGCCAGCAGCCGAAAGGGAAACACTGAAGCTTTCTTT	CASSRKGNTEAFF